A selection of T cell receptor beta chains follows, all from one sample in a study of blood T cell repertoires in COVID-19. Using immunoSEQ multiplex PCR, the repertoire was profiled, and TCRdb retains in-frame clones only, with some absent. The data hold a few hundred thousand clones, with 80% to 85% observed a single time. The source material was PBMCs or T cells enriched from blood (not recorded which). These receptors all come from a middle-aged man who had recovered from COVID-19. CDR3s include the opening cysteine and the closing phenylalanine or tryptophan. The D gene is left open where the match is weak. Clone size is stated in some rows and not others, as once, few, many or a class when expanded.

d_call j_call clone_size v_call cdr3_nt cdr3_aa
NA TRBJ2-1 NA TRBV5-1 TGCGCCAGCAGCTTGACAGGCTACAATGAGCAGTTCTTC CASSLTGYNEQFF
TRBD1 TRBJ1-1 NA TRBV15 TGTGCCACCAGCAGAGACCCCGGGACAGGGGTCCGGGACACTGAAGCTTTCTTT CATSRDPGTGVRDTEAFF
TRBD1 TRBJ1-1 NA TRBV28 TGTGCCAGCAGCCTTAACCCGGGACAGACGAGGACTGAAGCTTTCTTT CASSLNPGQTRTEAFF
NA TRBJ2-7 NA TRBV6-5 TGTGCCAGCAGTTACTTAGGGGGGGAGACCTACGAGCAGTACTTC CASSYLGGETYEQYF
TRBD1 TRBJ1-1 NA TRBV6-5 TGTGCCAGCAGTAACCGGGACAGGGGTGCGGCTTTCTTT CASSNRDRGAAFF
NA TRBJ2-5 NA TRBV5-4 TGTGCCAGCAGCTTGGGCGGGGCCCAAGAGACCCAGTACTTC CASSLGGAQETQYF
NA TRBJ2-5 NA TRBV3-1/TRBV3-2 TGTGCCAGCAGCCAAGCGTTGGAGACCCAGTACTTC CASSQALETQYF
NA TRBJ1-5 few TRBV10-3 TGTGCCATCAGTGAGACAGTCAATCAGCCCCAGCATTTT CAISETVNQPQHF
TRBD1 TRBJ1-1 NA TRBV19 TGTGCCAGTAGTATAGGGACAGGGGCAGGTGAAGCTTTCTTT CASSIGTGAGEAFF
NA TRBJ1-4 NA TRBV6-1 TGTGCCAGCAGTGAACGGAGGGGAGGATCAACTAATGAAAAACTGTTTTTT CASSERRGGSTNEKLFF
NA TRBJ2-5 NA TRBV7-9 TGTGCCAGCAGCTTCGGGGAGACCCAGTACTTC CASSFGETQYF
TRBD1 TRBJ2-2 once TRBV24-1 TGTGCCACCAGTGATCTGCCGGGACAGGGGGCCGCTGGGGAGCTGTTTTTT CATSDLPGQGAAGELFF
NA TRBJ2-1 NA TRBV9 TGTGCCAGCACGTCAACGGCTAGTCTTGTGGGTGAGCAGTTCTTC CASTSTASLVGEQFF
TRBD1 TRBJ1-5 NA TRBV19 TGTGCCAGTAGTGCGACAGGGGGCAATCAGCCCCAGCATTTT CASSATGGNQPQHF
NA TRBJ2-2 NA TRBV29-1 TGCAGCGGCCAAGGCAGCCGGGGCACCGGGGAGCTGTTTTTT CSGQGSRGTGELFF
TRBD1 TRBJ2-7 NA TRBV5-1 TGCGCCAGCCGCAAATCCGGGACAGACTCCTACGAGCAGTACTTC CASRKSGTDSYEQYF
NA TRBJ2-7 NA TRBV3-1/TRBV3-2 TGTGCCAGCAGCCCCTCACAGGGTTCCGAGCAGTACTTC CASSPSQGSEQYF
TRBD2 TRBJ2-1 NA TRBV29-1 TGCAGCGTTGGCGGGGGGGGCTCCTACAATGAGCAGTTCTTC CSVGGGGSYNEQFF
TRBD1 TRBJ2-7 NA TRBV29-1 TGCAGCGTTGAGGCCGGGACAGGGGTCTCGAACGAGCAGTACTTC CSVEAGTGVSNEQYF
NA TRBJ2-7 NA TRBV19 TGTGCCAGTAGTATAGCTTCGAGAGGCTACGAGCAGTACTTC CASSIASRGYEQYF
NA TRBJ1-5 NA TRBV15 TGTGCCACCAGCAGCAGACAGACCAATCAGCCCCAGCATTTT CATSSRQTNQPQHF
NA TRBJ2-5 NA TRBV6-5 TGTGCCAGCAGTTACGGAGGGGCGAGAGAGACCCAGTACTTC CASSYGGARETQYF
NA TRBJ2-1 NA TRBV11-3 TGTGCCAGCAGCCCCGATGGGACAATTAACCTCTTC CASSPDGTINLF
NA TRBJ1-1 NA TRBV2 TGTGCCAGCCAGGGCTTCTGGAACACTGAAGCTTTCTTT CASQGFWNTEAFF
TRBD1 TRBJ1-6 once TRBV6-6 TGTGCCAGCAGTCGCGGACAGGGGGCCTATAATTCACCCCTCCACTTT CASSRGQGAYNSPLHF
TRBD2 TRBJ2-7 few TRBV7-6 TGTGCCAGCAGTTCTAAGGTGTCGGGCGACCTGGGACTAGCGGGAAGCGAGCAGTACTTC CASSSKVSGDLGLAGSEQYF
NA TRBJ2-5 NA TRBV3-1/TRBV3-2 TGTGCCAGCAGCCACCGGACTGAAGGGACCCAGTACTTC CASSHRTEGTQYF
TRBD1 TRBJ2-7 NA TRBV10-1 TGCGCCAGCAGCTCCGGGACAGGGGGCTTGAGAGACGAGCAGTACTTC CASSSGTGGLRDEQYF
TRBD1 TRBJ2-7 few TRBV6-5 TGTGCCAGCAGTTACTCATCCGGGACAGGGGGCTACGAGCAGTACTTC CASSYSSGTGGYEQYF
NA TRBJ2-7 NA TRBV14 TGTGCCAGCAGCCAAGAGCGGGCGGATCGATCCTACGAGCAGTACTTC CASSQERADRSYEQYF
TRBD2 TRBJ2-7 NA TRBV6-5 TGTGCCAGCATCAAGACTAGCGGGGCCTCCTACGAGCAGTACTTC CASIKTSGASYEQYF
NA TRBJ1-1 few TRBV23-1 TGCGCCAGCAGTCAATCCCGGGGGAGCACTGAAGCTTTCTTT CASSQSRGSTEAFF
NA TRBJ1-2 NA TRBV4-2 TGTGCCAGCAGCCAGCGGGCCGGGGGTATCGGCGGCTACACCTTC CASSQRAGGIGGYTF
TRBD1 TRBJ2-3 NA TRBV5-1 TGCGCCAGCAGCTGGGGACAGGGAAAAAGCACAGATACGCAGTATTTT CASSWGQGKSTDTQYF
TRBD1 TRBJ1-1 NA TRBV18 TGTGCCAGCTCACCGGGAACGGGACAGGCGGGAACTGAAGCTTTCTTT CASSPGTGQAGTEAFF
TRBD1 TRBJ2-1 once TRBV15 TGTGCCACCAGCTCACCGGGACAGGGGGCTTCGTATGAGCAGTTCTTC CATSSPGQGASYEQFF
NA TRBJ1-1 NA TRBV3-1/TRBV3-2 TGTGCCAGCAGCCCCCTAAAAGGGAGCACTGAAGCTTTCTTT CASSPLKGSTEAFF
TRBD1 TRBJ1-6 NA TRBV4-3 TGCGCCAGCAGCCCGACAGGGGCTTTGTCACCCCTCCACTTT CASSPTGALSPLHF
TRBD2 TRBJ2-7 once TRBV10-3 TGTGCCATCAGTGAGCCCGGGGGAGCGGGAGGCGAGCAGTACTTC CAISEPGGAGGEQYF
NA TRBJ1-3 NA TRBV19 TGTGCCAGTAGTATGGGTGGCGGGGTTCTTGGAAACACCATATATTTT CASSMGGGVLGNTIYF
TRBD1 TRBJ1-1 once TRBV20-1 TGCAGTGCTAGTCCCACCGCCGGACAGGGACTGAACACTGAAGCTTTCTTT CSASPTAGQGLNTEAFF
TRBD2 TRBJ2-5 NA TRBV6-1 TGTGCCAGCAGTCCGGAGTTGCGGGGGGGGACCCAGTACTTC CASSPELRGGTQYF
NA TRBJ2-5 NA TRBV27 TGTGCCAGCAGTTTACGGCAGGGAAGGTCGGAGACCCAGTACTTC CASSLRQGRSETQYF
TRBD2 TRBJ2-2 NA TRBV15 TGTGCCACCAGCAGAGATCGCGGGAGGGCCGTTACCGGGGAGCTGTTTTTT CATSRDRGRAVTGELFF
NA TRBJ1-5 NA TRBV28 TGTGCCAGCAGTCCCCGTCAGGGCGGCAATCAGCCCCAGCATTTT CASSPRQGGNQPQHF
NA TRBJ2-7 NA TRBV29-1 TGCAGCGTGGGCGGACTGAACGAGCAGTACTTC CSVGGLNEQYF
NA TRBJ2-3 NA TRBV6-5 TGTGCCAGCAGTTACGGCTTAGCCACAGATACGCAGTATTTT CASSYGLATDTQYF
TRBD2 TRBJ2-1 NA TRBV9 TGTGCCAGCAGCGCCCAGGGACTAGCGGATTCTTACTCCTACAATGAGCAGTTCTTC CASSAQGLADSYSYNEQFF
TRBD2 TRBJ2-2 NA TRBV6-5 TGTGCCAGCAGAGGGACTAGCGGACCCACCGGGGAGCTGTTTTTT CASRGTSGPTGELFF
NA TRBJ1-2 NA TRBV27 TGTGCCAGCAGTCCCCGTGGACAGAATTATGGCTACACCTTC CASSPRGQNYGYTF
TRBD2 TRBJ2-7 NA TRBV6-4 TGTGCCAGCAGCAAAGTGATAGGAGCGGGAGTCGGGGAGCAGTACTTC CASSKVIGAGVGEQYF
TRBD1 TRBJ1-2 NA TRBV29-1 TGCAGCGCCGGGACAGGGGGTTACGGCTACACCTTC CSAGTGGYGYTF
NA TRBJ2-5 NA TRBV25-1 TGTGCCAGCGCAGCTCCGGCTGGGGCTTGGGAGACCCAGTACTTC CASAAPAGAWETQYF
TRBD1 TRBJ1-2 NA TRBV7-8 TGTGCCAGCAGCGAGACAGGGGCTTTCTATGGCTACACCTTC CASSETGAFYGYTF
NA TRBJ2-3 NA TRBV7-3 TGTGCCAGCAGCTTAACGGCGGGGCTCACAGATACGCAGTATTTT CASSLTAGLTDTQYF
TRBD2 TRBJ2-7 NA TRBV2 TGTGCCAGCGGGAGGGCGGGATACGAGCAGTACTTC CASGRAGYEQYF
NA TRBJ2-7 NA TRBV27 TGTGCCAGCAGTTTATCGGGACAGGGCATAGCGGGACGAAAGTACTTC CASSLSGQGIAGRKYF
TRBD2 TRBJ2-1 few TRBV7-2 TGTGCCAGCAGCTTAGTGCTAGCGGGAGAGGGTGAGCAGTTCTTC CASSLVLAGEGEQFF
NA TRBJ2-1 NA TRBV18 TGTGCCAGCTCACCACTGAGTCCAAGCTCCTACAATGAGCAGTTCTTC CASSPLSPSSYNEQFF